This T cell receptor (beta chain) emerged from a study of technical replicates of blood from several donors (dated by TCRdb to the late 2010s). The germline V gene (reference sequence) specifies LNHDA as CDR1 and SQIVND as CDR2. Trimming removed 3 bases from V and 6 bases from J, leaving 5 bases between the germline ends. Measured from the cysteine to the phenylalanine, the CDR3 is 12 residues long. Only the CDR3 DNA stays, 36 bases, in frame from base 1. Receptor amplification or capture employed the immunoSEQ multiplex PCR assay. TCRdb retrieved this table from immuneACCESS and kept in-frame rearrangements only. Not all clones are present; in checked studies, unresolved V genes account for under half, and no reason is known for the remainder. The sample table holds nearly 95,000 clones, of which 90% to 96% were seen once. About 0.39% of the sample is held by the ten biggest clonotypes. To note about this clone: It lacks a known antigen. No base quality values were provided; no much bigger clone lies one nucleotide off.

The receptor comes from a human donor in good health. Rearrangement joined TRBV19 to TRBJ2-2; the D segment could be TRBD1, given 5 matching bases. Sequencing was done on a sample of T cells isolated from PBMCs. The CDR3 protein sequence reads: CASSIRAGELFF. In nucleotides, the sequence is TGTGCCAGTAGTATCAGGGCCGGGGAGCTGTTTTTT.